This T cell receptor (beta chain) was captured in a study of T cells after yellow fever vaccination (dated by TCRdb to between 2018 and 2020). Background for the entire study: The SMART-Seq v4 Ultra Low Input RNA kit was used to prepare libraries from fractions with low cell numbers. To follow T-cell clones before and after both primary and booster YFV17D yellow fever vaccination, bulk TCR alpha and beta repertoires underwent longitudinal sequencing. Blood was drawn at multiple timepoints before and after primary and secondary immunization, with bulk PBMC replicates and cell subsets isolated. The cohort comprised two healthy male donors, one aged 18 to 30 and one aged 30 to 40 years.

In this sample, this clonotype turned up many times. What antigen it recognizes has not been identified. No base qualities exist here, and no much larger clone lies one base off it. From a lookup of the germline V gene (reference sequence), CDR1 and CDR2 are SEHNR and FQNEAQ. V is clipped by 4 bases and J by 6 bases, and the sequence between their germline boundaries is 10 bases long. The CDR3 has 13 amino acids, counting the end cysteine and phenylalanine. Just CDR3 DNA is preserved here, 39 bases in frame from base 1. TCR cDNA was synthesized by 5'RACE template switching, which introduced a universal primer site and unique molecular identifiers. Priming for cDNA synthesis came from both the TCR alpha and TCR beta constant segments. Library amplification involved two PCR steps, and the second step added sample barcodes and sequencing adapters. Sequencing of the libraries was done on either Illumina HiSeq 2500 (2x100 bp) or NovaSeq (2x150 bp). As for the original processing: MIGEC handled demultiplexing of reads and collapsing into UMI consensus sequences, while MiXCR performed V(D)J alignment. Vaccine-responding clonotypes were identified with edgeR using replicate PBMC samples, with FDR below 0.01 and a log2 fold change above 5 up to day 15 being required. Each bulk clonotype received a CD4 or CD8 identity based on whether the sequenced CD4 or CD8 repertoire contained that clonotype at higher abundance. Using fastp at Q25 and MiXCR, TCRdb reprocessed the public reads and kept productive beta chains. Each entry is one CDR3 protein sequence, shown with its most common DNA and genes. None of the V and J calls come from the authors' own analysis; TCRdb made them. This sample is represented by 90,000 to 130,000 distinct CDR3 sequences; 8.4% of them were singletons. The top ten clones comprise less than 30% of the sample.

The treatment or condition label here, explained by the study, means: live attenuated yellow fever vaccine strain. A standard Ficoll-Paque protocol was used to isolate PBMCs from peripheral blood. CD4 and CD8 T-cell fractions were isolated with Dynabeads CD4 and CD8 positive selection kits. TriZol was used to extract RNA from bulk PBMCs, CD4 and CD8 fractions, and dextramer-positive and dextramer-negative fractions. The paper as a whole reports these results and caveats: After the booster, most of the clones that had expanded following primary vaccination were detected again (around 95% of CD4 and 80% to 90% of CD8), which suggests that memory was broadly maintained. The secondary T-cell response was found to be weaker but faster than the primary response, with a peak reached on day 5 rather than on day 15. Because only two donors were included in the study, the extent to which the findings can be generalized is limited. Computational filtering was required because FACS-sorted repertoires could contain abundant contaminating clonotypes from the bulk population. A small fraction of clonotypes showed up in both the CD4 and CD8 compartments, probably as a result of convergent recombination.

This sequence originates from a man aged 30 to 45 who received the YFV17D yellow fever vaccine. Sample: CD8+ T cells sorted from PBMCs, taken 45 days after the yellow fever booster vaccination. Recombination linked TRBV7-9 to TRBJ1-5; TRBD1 is a possible D gene, resting on 6 matching bases. The CDR3 region has the sequence CASSSGAGQPQHF. The base sequence is TGTGCCAGCAGCTCGGGGGCCGGTCAGCCCCAGCATTTT.